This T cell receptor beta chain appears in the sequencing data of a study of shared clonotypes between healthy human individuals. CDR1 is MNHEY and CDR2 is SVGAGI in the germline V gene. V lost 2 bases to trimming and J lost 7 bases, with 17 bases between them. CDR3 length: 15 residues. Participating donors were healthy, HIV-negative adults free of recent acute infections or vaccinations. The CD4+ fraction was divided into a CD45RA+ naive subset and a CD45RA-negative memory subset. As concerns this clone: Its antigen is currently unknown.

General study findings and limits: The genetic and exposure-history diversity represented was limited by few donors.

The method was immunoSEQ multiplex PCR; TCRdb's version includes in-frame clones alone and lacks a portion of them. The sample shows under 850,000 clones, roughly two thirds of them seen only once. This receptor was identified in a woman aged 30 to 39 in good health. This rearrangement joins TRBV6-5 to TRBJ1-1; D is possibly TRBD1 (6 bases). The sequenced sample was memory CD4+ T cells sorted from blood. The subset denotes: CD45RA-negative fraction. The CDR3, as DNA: TGTGCCAGCAGTTACGTGACCGGGACACCGAGTGAAGCTTTCTTT. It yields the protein CASSYVTGTPSEAFF.